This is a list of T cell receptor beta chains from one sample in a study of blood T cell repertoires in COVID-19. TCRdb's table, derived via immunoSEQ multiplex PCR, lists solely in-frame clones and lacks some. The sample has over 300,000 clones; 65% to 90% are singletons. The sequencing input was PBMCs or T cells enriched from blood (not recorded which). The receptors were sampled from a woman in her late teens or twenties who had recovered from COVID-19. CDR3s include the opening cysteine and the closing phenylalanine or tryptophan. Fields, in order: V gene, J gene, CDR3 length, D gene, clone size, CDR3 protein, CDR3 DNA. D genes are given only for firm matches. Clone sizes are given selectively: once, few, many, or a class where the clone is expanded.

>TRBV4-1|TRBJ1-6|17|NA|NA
CASSQDSHSSYNSPLHF
TGCGCCAGCAGCCAAGATTCTCACAGCTCCTATAATTCACCCCTCCACTTT
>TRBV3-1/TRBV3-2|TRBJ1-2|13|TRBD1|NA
CASSPTGGGGYTF
TGTGCCAGCAGCCCTACAGGGGGCGGGGGCTACACCTTC
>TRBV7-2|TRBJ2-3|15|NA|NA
CASSHSGLSTDTQYF
TGTGCCAGCAGCCACAGCGGCCTTAGCACAGATACGCAGTATTTT
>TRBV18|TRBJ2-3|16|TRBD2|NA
CASSPTASGATDTQYF
TGTGCCAGCTCACCTACCGCTAGCGGGGCCACAGATACGCAGTATTTT
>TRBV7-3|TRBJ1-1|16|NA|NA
CASSSGGNLMNTEAFF
TGTGCCAGCAGCAGCGGGGGGAACTTAATGAACACTGAAGCTTTCTTT
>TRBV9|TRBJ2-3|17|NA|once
CASSARSRGFSTDTQYF
TGTGCCAGCAGCGCACGCTCCAGGGGCTTTAGCACAGATACGCAGTATTTT
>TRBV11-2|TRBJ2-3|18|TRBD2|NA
CASGGAQERGGSTDTQYF
TGTGCCAGCGGTGGTGCCCAAGAGCGGGGGGGAAGCACAGATACGCAGTATTTT
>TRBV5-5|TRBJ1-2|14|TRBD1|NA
CASSSPGTGNGYTF
TGTGCCAGCAGCTCACCCGGGACAGGGAATGGCTACACCTTC
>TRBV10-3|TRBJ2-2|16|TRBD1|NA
CAISERGGQGAGELFF
TGTGCCATCAGTGAGAGGGGTGGACAGGGGGCCGGGGAGCTGTTTTTT
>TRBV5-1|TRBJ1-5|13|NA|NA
CASSLAGGQPQHF
TGCGCCAGCAGCTTGGCGGGGGGACAGCCCCAGCATTTT
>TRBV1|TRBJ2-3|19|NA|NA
CTSSQDRVWSPPHTDTQYF
TGCACCAGCAGCCAAGATCGCGTGTGGAGTCCTCCACACACAGATACGCAGTATTTT
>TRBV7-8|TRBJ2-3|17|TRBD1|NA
CASSSTYQTGGTDTQYF
TGTGCCAGCAGCTCAACCTACCAGACAGGGGGAACAGATACGCAGTATTTT
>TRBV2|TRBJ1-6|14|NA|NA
CASTSTAGGSPLHF
TGTGCCAGCACGTCGACGGCTGGAGGTTCACCCCTCCACTTT
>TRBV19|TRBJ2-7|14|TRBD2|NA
CASSISIAGDEQYF
TGTGCCAGTAGTATATCAATAGCGGGGGACGAGCAGTACTTC
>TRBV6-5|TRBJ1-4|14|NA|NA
CASRQQPTNEKLFF
TGTGCCAGCAGACAGCAGCCAACTAATGAAAAACTGTTTTTT
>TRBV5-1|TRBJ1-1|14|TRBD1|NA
CASSSTGGLPEAFF
TGCGCCAGCAGCTCGACAGGGGGGTTGCCTGAAGCTTTCTTT
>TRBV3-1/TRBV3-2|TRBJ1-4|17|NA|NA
CASSQVTPGATNEKLFF
TGTGCCAGCAGCCAAGTGACGCCGGGGGCAACTAATGAAAAACTGTTTTTT
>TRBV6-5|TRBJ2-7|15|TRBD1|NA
CASKLGTVSSYEQYF
TGTGCCAGCAAATTGGGGACAGTCAGCTCCTACGAGCAGTACTTC
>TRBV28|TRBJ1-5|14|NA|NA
CASSVDRFNQPQHF
TGTGCCAGCAGTGTTGACAGATTCAATCAGCCCCAGCATTTT
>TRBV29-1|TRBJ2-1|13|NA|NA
CSVERGTGDEQFF
TGCAGCGTTGAGAGGGGGACCGGGGATGAGCAGTTCTTC
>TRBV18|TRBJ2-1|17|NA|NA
CASSPAGAGGYYNEQFF
TGTGCCAGCTCACCCGCCGGGGCAGGGGGGTACTACAATGAGCAGTTCTTC
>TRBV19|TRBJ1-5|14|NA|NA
CASSGGARNQPQHF
TGTGCCAGTAGTGGGGGGGCGCGGAATCAGCCCCAGCATTTT
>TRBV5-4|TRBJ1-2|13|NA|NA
CASSAGRNYGYTF
TGTGCCAGCAGCGCGGGACGGAACTATGGCTACACCTTC
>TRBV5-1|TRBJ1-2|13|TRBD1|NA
CASSGGQTYGYTF
TGCGCCAGCAGCGGGGGACAGACCTATGGCTACACCTTC
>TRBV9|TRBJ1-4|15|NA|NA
CASSGSGGRREKLFF
TGTGCCAGCAGCGGGTCCGGGGGGCGGCGGGAAAAACTGTTTTTT
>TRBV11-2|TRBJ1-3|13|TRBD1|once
CASMGQGGNTIYF
TGTGCCAGCATGGGACAGGGAGGAAACACCATATATTTT
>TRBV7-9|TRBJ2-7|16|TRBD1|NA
CASSPRLGGEYYEQYF
TGTGCCAGCAGCCCTAGGTTAGGGGGCGAATACTACGAGCAGTACTTC
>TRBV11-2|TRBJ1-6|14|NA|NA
CASSLRVQNSPLHF
TGTGCCAGCAGCTTGCGGGTTCAAAATTCACCCCTCCACTTT
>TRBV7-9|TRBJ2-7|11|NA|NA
CASGGHYEQYF
TGTGCCAGCGGTGGCCACTACGAGCAGTACTTC
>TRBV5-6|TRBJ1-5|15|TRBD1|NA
CASSDGTVSNQPQHF
TGTGCCAGCAGCGACGGGACAGTATCCAATCAGCCCCAGCATTTT
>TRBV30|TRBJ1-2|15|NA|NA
CAWSVGGGPGYGYTF
TGTGCCTGGAGTGTAGGTGGCGGGCCTGGGTATGGCTACACCTTC